The 6 T cell receptor beta chains reported below all come from one sample, sequenced in a study of OX40 agonist ivuxolimab in advanced cancers. Clones were read by immunoSEQ multiplex PCR, and TCRdb kept only the in-frame ones, dropping some. Seen here are about 95,000 clones, around 90% observed once, and the top ten hold around 2.7%. Sequences were derived from CD4+ or CD8+ T cells sorted from blood, sampled in a trial of the OX40 agonist ivuxolimab. The receptors were sampled from an adult with an advanced solid tumor such as melanoma, head and neck, liver or kidney cancer.

The chain couples TRBV5-6 to TRBJ2-5; the match to TRBD2 covers 12 bases. The CDR3 totals 15 residues. V was pared by 4 bases and J by 5 bases, with 6 bases of the junction left unmatched. Germline-derived CDR1 and CDR2 are SGHDT and YYEEEE. In DNA, the CDR3 is TGTGCCAGCAGCCAACTAGCGGGAGGAGGGGAGACCCAGTACTTC. As protein: CASSQLAGGGETQYF.

The J gene is TRBJ2-1, the V gene TRBV7-3; 7 bases are a match to TRBD2. This CDR3 spans 21 amino acids. In germline, CDR1 is SGHTA, CDR2 FQGTGA. The ends lost 3 bases at V and 0 bases at J; junction bases unmatched: 20. The CDR3, as DNA: TGTGCCAGCAGCTTCCCCGGAGGCCCCTCTAGCGGACCCGCCTCCTACAATGAGCAGTTCTTC. Its translation is CASSFPGGPSSGPASYNEQFF.

The chain couples TRBV28 to TRBJ1-2, with a tentative D call TRBD1 (6 bases). The CDR3 totals 16 residues. CDR1 is MDHEN, CDR2 SYDVKM, per germline. The germline V and J ends were trimmed by 7 bases and 5 bases, with 23 bases remaining between them. The CDR3 coding sequence is TGTGCCAGCACCCCCCCCGTGGGGCAGGGGATATATGGCTACACCTTC. Protein product: CASTPPVGQGIYGYTF.

This sequence joins TRBV7-2 and TRBJ2-3, with D possibly being TRBD1 (5 bases). This CDR3 has 13 residues. From germline, CDR1 is SGHTA and CDR2 FQGNSA. Trimming cost V 2 bases and J 5 bases, with 8 bases left between them. The CDR3 region has the DNA TGTGCCAGCAGCTTACAGGGTCAAGATACGCAGTATTTT. The encoded protein is CASSLQGQDTQYF. The whole variable domain, remainder taken from reference TRBV7-2 and TRBJ2-3, is GAGVSQSPSNKVTEKGKDVELRCDPISGHTALYWYRQSLGQGLEFLIYFQGNSAPDKSGLPSDRFSAERTGGSVSTLTIQRTQQEDSAVYLCASSLQGQDTQYFGPGTRLTVL.

The J gene is TRBJ1-3, the V gene TRBV7-3; unclear D gene. This CDR3 is built from 9 residues. Trimming removed 8 bases from V and 8 bases from J, with 4 bases in between. Looked up from germline, CDR1 is SGHTA and CDR2 is FQGTGA. In DNA form, the CDR3 reads TGTGCCAGCGAAGACACCATATATTTT. Encoded protein: CASEDTIYF.

V gene TRBV18 combines with J gene TRBJ2-2; 7 bases fit TRBD1. After removal of 5 bases from V and 0 bases from J, the junction contained 3 bases not matched to a gene. Per germline, CDR1 KGHSH and CDR2 LQKENI. This CDR3 region has 15 residues. The CDR3: CASSAGTANTGELFF. DNA for the CDR3: TGTGCCAGCTCAGCCGGGACAGCGAACACCGGGGAGCTGTTTTTT. Full variable domain (outside the CDR3, taken from reference TRBV18 and TRBJ2-2): NAGVMQNPRHLVRRRGQEARLRCSPMKGHSHVYWYRQLPEEGLKFMVYLQKENIIDESGMPKERFSAEFPKEGPSILRIQQVVRGDSAAYFCASSAGTANTGELFFGEGSRLTVL.